This section outlines one T cell receptor beta chain sequence together with its context. Its target antigen remains unknown. There are no base qualities to consult, and no much larger clone falls within one base. CDR1 and CDR2, looked up from the germline V gene (reference sequence), are GTSNPN and SVGIG. Relative to germline, V is missing 1 base and J is missing 2 bases, with 4 bases of the junction outside any gene match. From the cysteine up to the phenylalanine, the CDR3 has a length of 16 residues. Solely the CDR3 DNA is kept, with 48 bases framed from the first base. The data derive from a study of blood T cell repertoires in COVID-19 (dated by TCRdb to between 2020 and 2021). General notes on the study: The collaborator samples originated in the United States, Italy and Spain and spanned the acute and convalescent phases of COVID-19. The prospective study material was composed of cDNA or gDNA derived from T cells, B-cell-depleted T cells, or PBMCs. A freely available public database, intended as a resource for researchers studying the immune response to SARS-CoV-2, is where the repertoires were released. A de-identified subject ID, COVID-19 status, age in years and sex were almost always included in the sample metadata. The dataset comprised deeply sampled blood TCRbeta repertoires from subjects exposed to, actively infected with, or recovered from COVID-19. Samples came from the ongoing ImmuneRACE study (first 160 participants) plus 1,254 subjects from 6 global collaborators. HLA class I and class II types, where available, came from metadata supplied by the sample provider rather than from assay-based typing. Paper-wide results and their limitations: The amount of clinical and demographic metadata varied by source and participant and was provided uncurated.

TCRbeta CDR3 regions were amplified from genomic DNA by means of the immunoSEQ Assay, a bias-controlled multiplex PCR. Regarding the original processing steps: Within the assay, amplification of reference gene primers was used to estimate how many nucleated cells each sample contained. To quantify the absolute abundance of each unique TCRbeta CDR3 rearrangement, sequence reads were collapsed and filtered. For each sample, productive Simpson clonality was calculated by taking the square root of Simpson's diversity index across productive rearrangements. This is the immuneACCESS table as TCRdb keeps it, with only in-frame sequences that have V and J called. A part of the clones is gone; compared with another copy, unresolved V genes explain less than half, and the rest is unexplained. From that table come the V and J calls and clone size; the DNA was used to work out D and trimming. Recorded for this sample are about 200,000 clones; around 81% of them occurred a single time. Under 8.5% of the sample rests with the top ten.

The collaborating institutions used their own protocols to collect whole blood in K2EDTA tubes. For TCRbeta analysis, collaborators shipped samples as frozen whole blood, isolated PBMCs, or DNA extracted from either of those sample types. The receptor comes from a woman in her 70s with acute or convalescent COVID-19. This chain is built from TRBV30 and TRBJ2-3; a stretch of 12 junction bases matches TRBD2. The sample was peripheral blood. Here is the DNA: TGTGCCTGGAGTGCCCCTAGCGGGGGGGTCACAGATACGCAGTATTTT. Its protein is CAWSAPSGGVTDTQYF.